The 9 T cell receptor beta chains in this list originate from one sample, sequenced in a study of CD8+CD57+ T cells in acquired aplastic anemia. Genomic DNA templated the TCR beta VDJ and CDR3 profiling. Each CDR3 protein gets one entry after TCRdb re-called the reads with MiXCR. The sample consists of 150,000 to 200,000 distinct CDR3 sequences, 60% to 70% of them appearing once. Sequenced: sorted CD4+, CD8+, or CD8+CD57+ T cells (not recorded which) from PBMCs. The receptors originated from a human donor in good health.

This clonotype was seen only a few times. The chain is built from TRBV7-9 and TRBJ2-7; weak D call: TRBD1 (6 bases). CDR3 size: 14 residues. The germline V gene encodes CDR1 SEHNR and CDR2 FQNEAQ (reference sequence). Trimming shortened V by 5 bases and J by 3 bases, and 14 bases separated the two germline ends. The CDR3 protein is CASSQGVGHYEQYF. For the CDR3, the DNA is TGTGCCAGCAGCCAAGGAGTGGGACACTACGAGCAGTACTTC.

In DNA, the CDR3 is TGTGCCAGCAGCTTACAGGTAGAGACCCAGTACTTC. Protein sequence: CASSLQVETQYF. The rearrangement links TRBV7-2 to TRBJ2-5, with D unresolved. Germline CDR1 reads SGHTA; CDR2 reads FQGNSA. This CDR3 is 12 amino acids long. The V end lost 2 bases, the J end lost 4 bases, and 5 bases lay between the germline ends. The full variable domain, completed using reference TRBV7-2 and TRBJ2-5, is GAGVSQSPSNKVTEKGKDVELRCDPISGHTALYWYRQSLGQGLEFLIYFQGNSAPDKSGLPSDRFSAERTGGSVSTLTIQRTQQEDSAVYLCASSLQVETQYFGPGTRLLVL.

This chain connects TRBV7-9 to TRBJ1-1; D is undetermined. Germline V lookup: CDR1 SEHNR, CDR2 FQNEAQ (reference sequence). Trimming removed 7 bases from V and 3 bases from J, with 9 bases in between. The CDR3 runs 12 residues. CDR3 bases: TGTGCCAGCAACGCAGGAGACACTGAAGCTTTCTTT. Its protein is CASNAGDTEAFF.

The chain links TRBV10-3 to TRBJ1-5; D remains unclear. The CDR3 spans 15 residues. V gave up 4 bases and J gave up 0 bases, with 10 bases separating them. In germline, CDR1 is ENHRY, CDR2 SYGVKD. CDR3 in amino acids: CAISGVGNSNQPQHF. CDR3 nucleotide sequence: TGTGCCATCAGTGGCGTAGGAAATAGCAATCAGCCCCAGCATTTT.

The count of this clonotype is one. V is TRBV29-1 and J is TRBJ1-1; D uncertain. Germline CDR1 reads SQVTM; CDR2 reads ANQGSEA. The germline V and J ends were trimmed by 3 bases and 4 bases, with 12 bases remaining between them. This CDR3 has 13 residues. CDR3 loop: CSVDVGITTEAFF. In nucleotides, the CDR3 is TGCAGCGTTGACGTGGGTATCACCACTGAAGCTTTCTTT.

The J gene is TRBJ2-7, the V gene TRBV2; the D gene could be TRBD1 or TRBD2 (6 bases each). The CDR3 contains 15 residues. CDR1 is SNHLY and CDR2 is FYNNEI in the germline V gene. The germline V and J ends were trimmed by 8 bases and 5 bases, with 22 bases remaining between them. The DNA for the CDR3 is TGTGCCAGCGGGGGGCTCGGACGCGAAGGCAACGAGCAGTACTTC. It yields the protein CASGGLGREGNEQYF.

J is TRBJ1-1 and V is TRBV6-4; D is unresolved. This CDR3 has 13 amino acids. In germline, CDR1 is MRHNA, CDR2 SNTAGT. Trimming took off 6 bases at V and 1 base at J, with 9 bases between the two ends. The chain's CDR3 is CASSPQRNTEAFF. CDR3 in DNA: TGTGCCAGCAGCCCTCAGAGGAACACTGAAGCTTTCTTT.

V is TRBV24-1 and J is TRBJ1-1; D is unclear. CDR1 and CDR2 (germline): KGHDR, SFDVKD. V was shortened by 10 bases and J by 2 bases, with 13 bases between the two germline ends. The CDR3 covers 13 residues. CDR3 residues: CATQRQYNTEAFF. The CDR3 DNA sequence: TGTGCCACTCAACGTCAGTATAACACTGAAGCTTTCTTT.

Concerning this clonotype itself: At one end, the junction sequence differs from germline, possibly due to a read error. V and J are TRBV7-9 and TRBJ2-7; D ambiguous. Germline CDR1 SEHNR, CDR2 FQNEAQ (reference sequence). The CDR3 is made up of 15 amino acids. The CDR3 here is CASSLAGLASFEQYF. DNA for the CDR3: TGTGCCAGCAGCTTAGCCGGCCTTGCCTCCTTCGAGCAGTACTTC. The whole variable domain, filled in from reference TRBV7-9 and TRBJ2-7, reads DTGVSQNPRHKITKRGQNVTFRCDPISEHNRLYWYRQTLGQGPEFLTYFQNEAQLEKSRLLSDRFSAERPKGSFSTLEIQRTEQGDSAMYLCASSLAGLASFEQYFGPGTRLTVT.